The 7 T cell receptor beta chains presented below share a single source sample, sequenced in a study of shared clonotypes between healthy human individuals. Clones were read by immunoSEQ multiplex PCR, and TCRdb kept only the in-frame ones, dropping some. The data contain roughly 2,300,000 clones, just under 95% of them singletons. Material: naive CD4+ T cells from PBMCs. Subset reported: CD45RA+ positively selected. The receptors were gathered from a young man in good health. Some clones in this sample may be carry-over from other donors' samples.

This clone occurred once. The gene calls are TRBV27 and TRBJ2-3; 13 bases match TRBD2. CDR3 length: 15 residues. With 8 bases clipped from V and 4 bases from J, the junction kept 6 bases outside the gene matches. The germline gives CDR1 MNHEY, CDR2 SMNVEV (reference sequence). The CDR3 loop reads CASARTSGSPDTQYF. The CDR3 bases are TGTGCCAGCGCGAGGACTAGCGGGAGTCCAGATACGCAGTATTTT.

The chain carries TRBV10-3 and TRBJ2-7; a possible D gene is TRBD2 (6 bases). Germline values: CDR1 ENHRY, CDR2 SYGVKD. CDR3 length equals 15 residues. Trimming pared 4 bases from V and 0 bases from J, leaving 13 bases between. DNA of the CDR3: TGTGCCATCAGTGGCGCCGGGACTCGCTCCTACGAGCAGTACTTC. Its protein is CAISGAGTRSYEQYF.

To note about this clone: The junction departs from germline at one end; a sequencing error may be responsible. This chain connects TRBV18 to TRBJ2-5, with a possible D match to TRBD2 (5 bases). From germline, CDR1 is KGHSH and CDR2 LQKENI. This CDR3 has 16 amino acids. CDR3 DNA sequence: TGTGCCAGCCCACCAAGGGAGAGTTCTAACCAAGAGACCCAGTACTTC. Translated, it gives CASPPRESSNQETQYF. Combining the CDR3 with reference TRBV18 and TRBJ2-5 gives the whole variable domain NAGVMQNPRHLVRRRGQEARLRCSPMKGHSHVYWYRQLPEEGLKFMVYLQKENIIDESGMPKERFSAEFPKEGPSILRIQQVVRGDSAAYFCASPPRESSNQETQYFGPGTRLLVL.

The V gene is TRBV28, the J gene TRBJ2-7; possible D gene TRBD1, 6 bases. V was pared by 7 bases and J by 6 bases, with 13 bases between. Per the germline V gene, CDR1 is MDHEN and CDR2 is SYDVKM. This CDR3 is 12 amino acids long. The CDR3 spells CASIGGAGEQYF. DNA for the CDR3: TGTGCCAGCATTGGGGGCGCTGGCGAGCAGTACTTC.

The chain carries TRBV7-9 and TRBJ2-7, with a possible D match to TRBD1 (7 bases). Germline values: CDR1 SEHNR, CDR2 FQNEAQ (reference sequence). This CDR3 comprises 13 residues. V was clipped by 8 bases and J by 0 bases, with 11 bases between them. CDR3: CASGGTASYEQYF. In DNA, the CDR3 is TGTGCCAGCGGAGGGACAGCCTCCTACGAGCAGTACTTC. Complete variable domain (other parts from reference TRBV7-9 and TRBJ2-7): DTGVSQNPRHKITKRGQNVTFRCDPISEHNRLYWYRQTLGQGPEFLTYFQNEAQLEKSRLLSDRFSAERPKGSFSTLEIQRTEQGDSAMYLCASGGTASYEQYFGPGTRLTVT.

This chain uses TRBV10-2 with TRBJ2-1, with 8 bases lining up with TRBD2. Germline loops: CDR1 WSHSY, CDR2 SAAADI. The ends lost 4 bases at V and 7 bases at J; junction bases unmatched: 9. This CDR3 comprises 15 residues. The CDR3 DNA reads as TGCGCCAGCAGTGCGGGGACTAGGGGTAATAATGAGCAGTTCTTC. Amino acids: CASSAGTRGNNEQFF.

The chain has TRBV5-1 and TRBJ2-4, with D perhaps being TRBD1 or TRBD2 (5 bases each). The CDR3 length is 14 residues. V dropped 0 bases and J dropped 6 bases, with 10 bases sitting between them. Germline V gives CDR1 SGHRS, CDR2 YFSETQ. CDR3 bases: TGCGCCAGCAGCTTGGGGGACCAACTAAACATTCAGTACTTC. Translated: CASSLGDQLNIQYF.